The T cell receptor beta chain under discussion was sequenced for a study of naive and memory T cell subsets. Overall study findings and caveats: Possibly reflecting memory cells re-expressing CD45RA, a few larger clonotypes occurred in naive repertoires, especially CD8. In naive cells, over 95% of TCR sequences were seen only once.

Between the trimmed V and J ends, which lost 4 bases and 5 bases, there was a span of 15 bases. There are 15 residues in the CDR3. CDR1 is LNHDA, CDR2 SQIVND, per germline (reference sequence). This clonotype was recorded a few times. The antigen remains undetermined. An equimolar mix of two oligonucleotides served as the beta constant-region primer for TRBC1 and TRBC2. Nested alpha and beta constant-region primers with the SP2 primer drove four PCR rounds on ligated cDNA. TCRdb used MiXCR to reprocess the UMI-ligation and nested PCR reads, holding one entry per CDR3 protein. The repertoire has 120,000 to 150,000 distinct CDR3 sequences, roughly 22% of them found once; the top ten carry 0.1% to 0.11%. Cells stained for CD3, CD4, CD8, CD45RA, CD27 and viability were sorted into four CD45RA/CD27 subsets.

This chain joins TRBV19 and TRBJ1-5; D is ambiguous. Sequencing input: naive CD4+ T cells from blood. This TCR came from a human donor in good health. The CDR3 DNA follows: TGTGCCAGTAGTACCCCGGCCCTAGCCGATCAGCCCCAGCATTTT. Translating gives CASSTPALADQPQHF. The full variable domain, with the rest looked up from reference TRBV19 and TRBJ1-5, is DGGITQSPKYLFRKEGQNVTLSCEQNLNHDAMYWYRQDPGQGLRLIYYSQIVNDFQKGDIAEGYSVSREKKESFPLTVTSAQKNPTAFYLCASSTPALADQPQHFGDGTRLSIL.